The 29 T cell receptor beta chains below were found in one sample sequenced in a study of blood T cells in healthy people across ages. A J-beta primer mix and a sample-barcoded 5' primer were used in a second PCR of roughly 6 to 11 cycles. TCRdb re-derived calls from the 5' RACE reads in MiXCR, one entry per CDR3 protein. The sample lists some 640,000 distinct CDR3 sequences; around 48% were seen once. Sequencing input: blood. These receptors originate from a woman aged 60-75 years in good health.

As DNA, the CDR3 is TGTGCCAGCAGCAAGACAGGGACCTACGAGCAGTACTTC. It translates to CASSKTGTYEQYF. The J gene is TRBJ2-7, the V gene TRBV7-2; 7 nucleotides line up with TRBD1. Germline V CDR1 and CDR2: SGHTA, FQGNSA. J was trimmed by 2 bases and V by 5 bases; bases with no gene match: 3. The CDR3 totals 13 residues.

This clonotype was recorded once. This chain uses TRBV6-2 or TRBV6-3 with TRBJ1-2; D unresolved. Trimming removed 2 bases at V and 3 bases at J, with 13 bases between. The CDR3 is 15 amino acids. Germline loops: CDR1 MNHEY, CDR2 SVGEGT. CDR3 sequence: CASSYAASLDYGYTF. In DNA, the CDR3 is TGTGCCAGCAGTTACGCAGCTAGTCTCGACTATGGCTACACCTTC.

This clonotype has only a few counts. This sequence joins TRBV27 and TRBJ2-7, with TRBD1 matching 8 bases. Trimming took 6 bases from V and 4 from J; bases not matched to a gene: 5. Germline CDR1 and CDR2: MNHEY and SMNVEV (reference sequence). The CDR3 sequence is 13 residues long. The chain's CDR3 is CASRDRAAYEQYF. CDR3 DNA: TGTGCCAGCAGGGACAGGGCGGCGTACGAGCAGTACTTC.

The chain uses TRBV7-9 and TRBJ2-7; D gene uncertain. CDR1 is SEHNR and CDR2 is FQNEAQ in the germline V gene (reference sequence). V lost 3 bases and J 3 bases, leaving 12 bases between the germline ends. The CDR3 is made up of 14 amino acids. CDR3 bases: TGTGCCAGCAGCTTTTCTTACAGTCTCTACGAGCAGTACTTC. Its translation is CASSFSYSLYEQYF.

The rearrangement uses TRBV3-1 and TRBJ2-5; D gene ambiguous. The DNA end is a closer match to TRBJ2-7, so the J assignment may be wrong. Germline V gives CDR1 LGHDT, CDR2 YNNKEL (reference sequence). This CDR3 is built from 12 residues. The CDR3 sequence: CASSQVFAEQYF. Written as DNA, the CDR3 is TGTGCCAGCAGCCAAGTTTTCGCCGAGCAGTACTTC.

This clonotype was observed a few times. The chain links TRBV27 to TRBJ2-1; 7 bases are a match to TRBD2. Looked up from germline, CDR1 is MNHEY and CDR2 is SMNVEV (reference sequence). This CDR3 region has 14 residues. With V trimmed by 6 bases and J by 6 bases, 8 bases remained unmatched. This chain's CDR3 is CASSTVGGVNEQFF. The CDR3 DNA reads as TGTGCCAGCAGCACCGTGGGGGGGGTCAATGAGCAGTTCTTC.

V is TRBV24-1 and J is TRBJ2-1, with 7 bases that match TRBD1. The length of the CDR3 is 16 residues. From germline, CDR1 is KGHDR and CDR2 SFDVKD. Trimming at V came to 4 bases and at J to 5 bases, leaving 10 bases not matched to a gene. CDR3 coding DNA: TGTGCCACCAGTGACCCAGGGGGTGCGACCAACAATGAGCAGTTCTTC. Encoded protein: CATSDPGGATNNEQFF.

The chain joins TRBV28 to TRBJ2-1, with 12 bases matching TRBD2. CDR1 and CDR2 from the germline V gene are MDHEN and SYDVKM. The CDR3 runs 19 residues. Trimming at V came to 4 bases and at J to 2 bases, leaving 12 bases not matched to a gene. CDR3 nucleotide sequence: TGTGCCAGCAGTTCTCGAGTAGGTCGGACTAGCGGGACCTACAATGAGCAGTTCTTC. It yields the protein CASSSRVGRTSGTYNEQFF.

This chain joins TRBV3-1 and TRBJ1-4; possibly TRBD1 for D (5 bases). CDR1 is LGHDT, CDR2 YNNKEL, per germline (reference sequence). The V and J ends lost 2 bases and 8 bases respectively, with 12 bases between them. The length of the CDR3 is 14 residues. The CDR3 region has the DNA TGTGCCAGCAGCCAAATCCGGGACTCCGAAAAACTGTTTTTT. As protein: CASSQIRDSEKLFF.

This chain links TRBV9 with TRBJ2-2, with 10 nucleotides matching TRBD2. The CDR3 length is 16 residues. Germline CDR1 SGDLS, CDR2 YYNGEE. V lost 0 bases to trimming and J lost 4 bases; unmatched junction nucleotides: 3. CDR3 protein: CASSVGPSGSTGELFF. CDR3 nucleotide sequence: TGTGCCAGCAGCGTAGGTCCTAGCGGGAGCACCGGGGAGCTGTTTTTT.

This clonotype was seen repeatedly, ten times or more. The chain joins TRBV20-1 to TRBJ2-7; D is undetermined. CDR1 DFQATT and CDR2 SNEGSKA come from the germline V gene (reference sequence). The CDR3 is 11 residues long. V was cut by 1 base and J by 3 bases, with 4 bases left in between. In DNA, the CDR3 is TGCAGTGCTAGAGCAGGCTACGAGCAGTACTTC. Protein: CSARAGYEQYF.

The chain is built from TRBV7-8 and TRBJ1-1, with D perhaps TRBD1 (6 bases). CDR1 is SGHVS and CDR2 is FQNEAQ in the germline V gene. With 0 bases removed from V and 5 bases from J, the gap between germline ends came to 13 bases. The CDR3 is made up of 15 amino acids. The CDR3 protein is CASSLALGGGTEAFF. As DNA, the CDR3 is TGTGCCAGCAGCTTAGCGCTGGGGGGCGGGACTGAAGCTTTCTTT.

This clonotype was picked up one time. The limits of the CDR3 on the DNA are not certain, so only TCRdb's listed CDR3 is given. The rearrangement links TRBV29-1 to TRBJ2-1; the table's D gene call, TRBD1, was not cross checked with the DNA. The CDR3 adds up to 13 amino acids, both ends counted. CDR1 is SQVTM and CDR2 is ANQGSEA in the germline V gene. CDR3 residues: CSVAAGAGNEQIF.

The chain employs TRBV27 and TRBJ2-7; 9 bases map to TRBD2. V shed 2 bases, J shed 4 bases, and the junction held 9 bases outside the gene matches. This CDR3 has 16 amino acids. Germline assignment: CDR1 MNHEY and CDR2 SMNVEV (reference sequence). The DNA of the CDR3 is TGTGCCAGCAGTTTAGTTGAAGCGGGAGGAATGTACGAGCAGTACTTC. This gives the protein CASSLVEAGGMYEQYF.

CDR3 in DNA: TGCAGTGCTAGAAGACTAGCGGGGGAGACCCAGTACTTC. This gives the protein CSARRLAGETQYF. The V call is TRBV20-1, the J call TRBJ2-5, with 11 bases aligning to TRBD2. J was trimmed by 5 bases and V by 2 bases; bases with no gene match: 1. The CDR3 totals 13 residues. The germline CDR1 and CDR2 sequences are DFQATT and SNEGSKA (reference sequence).

The chain carries TRBV20-1 and TRBJ2-5, with 11 positions matching TRBD2. From germline, CDR1 is DFQATT and CDR2 SNEGSKA (reference sequence). The V gene end was trimmed by 3 bases and the J gene end by 3 bases; junction bases not matched to a gene: 6. The CDR3 totals 15 residues. CDR3 in DNA: TGCAGTGCTAGGGGACTTAGCGGGAGGGAAGAGACCCAGTACTTC. It translates to CSARGLSGREETQYF.

The V gene is TRBV20-1, the J gene TRBJ2-5, with D possibly TRBD1 on 5 matching bases. Trimming removed 1 base at V and 11 bases at J, with 20 bases between. From germline, CDR1 is DFQATT and CDR2 SNEGSKA (reference sequence). The length of the CDR3 is 14 residues. The CDR3 sequence is CSARVLGRELEQYF. CDR3 in DNA: TGCAGTGCTAGAGTGTTGGGGCGCGAGTTAGAGCAGTACTTC.

This clonotype was seen more than once but under ten times. The genes are TRBV4-2 and TRBJ1-1; D ambiguous. V was clipped by 3 bases and J by 4 bases, with 9 bases between them. This CDR3 region has 13 residues. The germline CDR1 and CDR2 sequences are LGHNA and YNFKEQ. The DNA for the CDR3 is TGTGCCAGCAGCCAGGGTCCGAGCACTGAAGCTTTCTTT. Protein sequence: CASSQGPSTEAFF.

This clonotype was found many times. The chain recombines TRBV10-3 with TRBJ2-3; D not certain. The CDR3 has 14 amino acids. Germline CDR1 ENHRY, CDR2 SYGVKD. The ends were cut back, 0 bases at V and 2 bases at J, with 6 bases in the middle. The CDR3 nucleotides read TGTGCCATCAGTGAGTCGGGCGCCACAGATACGCAGTATTTT. It yields the protein CAISESGATDTQYF.

This rearrangement joins TRBV20-1 to TRBJ1-2; D possibly corresponds to TRBD1 (5 bases). Germline V gene data show CDR1 as DFQATT and CDR2 as SNEGSKA (reference sequence). V was shortened by 6 bases and J by 6 bases, with 11 bases between the two germline ends. The CDR3 is 11 residues long. The CDR3 reads CSAGERNGYTF. CDR3 sequence (DNA): TGCAGTGCAGGGGAGAGGAATGGCTACACCTTC.

There are a few counts of this clonotype. The chain joins TRBV9 to TRBJ2-3; 9 bases are a match to TRBD1. The germline V gene encodes CDR1 SGDLS and CDR2 YYNGEE. Trimming cost V 0 bases and J 5 bases; bases outside gene matches: 1. There are 14 residues in the CDR3. In nucleotides, the CDR3 is TGTGCCAGCAGCGTAGAGGGACAGGGAGATACGCAGTATTTT. The encoded protein is CASSVEGQGDTQYF.

CDR3 sequence: CASRKPGQEYGYTF. The CDR3 nucleotides are TGTGCCAGCAGAAAGCCGGGACAGGAGTATGGCTACACCTTC. V and J are TRBV11-2 and TRBJ1-2; 8 nucleotides align to TRBD1. The V gene end was trimmed by 6 bases and the J gene end by 5 bases; junction bases not matched to a gene: 8. Germline V gene lookup returns CDR1 SGHAT and CDR2 FQNNGV. The CDR3 loop spans 14 amino acids.

The chain links TRBV28 to TRBJ2-5; no reliable D call. Trimming removed 3 bases at V and 3 bases at J, with 11 bases between. Germline V lookup: CDR1 MDHEN, CDR2 SYDVKM. This CDR3 region has 14 residues. The CDR3 region has the DNA TGTGCCAGCAGTTTTGATTCGGCAGAAGAGACCCAGTACTTC. Translation: CASSFDSAEETQYF.

V gene TRBV6-1 combines with J gene TRBJ2-7; TRBD2 matches at 9 bases. Per germline, CDR1 MNHNS and CDR2 SASEGT. CDR3 length: 15 residues. J gave up 1 base and V 6 bases, and 7 bases lay outside the gene matches. This CDR3 reads CASRLGLAPSYEQYF. The CDR3 DNA follows: TGTGCCAGCAGACTCGGACTAGCGCCTTCCTACGAGCAGTACTTC.

Regarding this clonotype: Germline and junction disagree at one end, which may indicate a read error. The chain is built from TRBV20-1 and TRBJ2-4; 8 nucleotides agree with TRBD2. Germline V gene data show CDR1 as DFQATT and CDR2 as SNEGSKA (reference sequence). The CDR3 is 14 residues long. In DNA form, the CDR3 reads TGCAGTGCTAGGGATGGACTAGCCCAAAACATTCAGTACTTC. Translating gives CSARDGLAQNIQYF.

Written as DNA, the CDR3 is TGTGCCAGCAGCTTAGGACTAGCGGGAGAACCCTACACCGGGGAGCTGTTTTTT. Translating gives CASSLGLAGEPYTGELFF. The chain recombines TRBV7-8 with TRBJ2-2; 12 positions agree with TRBD2. The CDR3 covers 18 residues. V dropped 1 base and J dropped 3; count of bases not matched to a gene: 6. In germline, CDR1 is SGHVS, CDR2 FQNEAQ.

V and J are TRBV7-2 and TRBJ1-1, with D possibly TRBD1 on 6 matching bases. The germline gives CDR1 SGHTA, CDR2 FQGNSA. V shed 1 base and J shed 4 bases, with 16 bases lying between them. This CDR3 is 16 amino acids long. This chain's CDR3 is CASSLVPPGAGTEAFF. The CDR3 nucleotides are TGTGCCAGCAGCTTAGTGCCCCCAGGGGCGGGCACTGAAGCTTTCTTT.

This clonotype was detected a few times. V is TRBV9 and J is TRBJ2-7, with unresolved D. The better agreement between TRBJ2-5 and the DNA end casts doubt on the J call. CDR3 size: 13 residues. Germline assignment: CDR1 SGDLS and CDR2 YYNGEE. CDR3 bases: TGTGCCAGCAGCGGAGAAGCAATGGAGACCCAGTACTTC. This gives the protein CASSGEAMETQYF.

CDR3 DNA sequence: TGCGCCAGCAGCTCCCGTGGCTCCGCAACCTACGAGCAGTACTTC. Translated, it gives CASSSRGSATYEQYF. The chain uses TRBV4-1 and TRBJ2-5; D ambiguous. The DNA end is more similar to TRBJ2-7, so the J call may be wrong. The CDR3 runs to 15 residues. Per the germline V gene, CDR1 is MGHRA and CDR2 is YSYEKL.